The 11 T cell receptor beta chains presented below share a single source sample, sequenced in a study of human thymus T cells. Method: immunoSEQ multiplex PCR; TCRdb's copy keeps in-frame clones and lacks some. The sample holds tens of thousands of clones; around 95% are singletons and the top ten take approximately 0.032%. Corrective heart surgery yielded the resections from which the thymus tissue came. The sequenced sample consisted of thymus tissue. The receptors derive from a girl in the first two years of life with a congenital heart defect but otherwise immunologically healthy.

The chain carries TRBV7-9 and TRBJ2-2; D is unresolved. The CDR3 is 15 amino acids. The germline gives CDR1 SEHNR, CDR2 FQNEAQ (reference sequence). With 3 bases removed from V and 4 bases from J, the gap between germline ends came to 12 bases. CDR3 sequence (DNA): TGTGCCAGCAGCTTTTCAGGCGTAACCACCGGGGAGCTGTTTTTT. It yields the protein CASSFSGVTTGELFF. Based on the CDR3 plus reference TRBV7-9 and TRBJ2-2, the full variable domain is DTGVSQNPRHKITKRGQNVTFRCDPISEHNRLYWYRQTLGQGPEFLTYFQNEAQLEKSRLLSDRFSAERPKGSFSTLEIQRTEQGDSAMYLCASSFSGVTTGELFFGEGSRLTVL.

This chain connects TRBV7-8 to TRBJ2-7; D might be TRBD1 (6 bases). Germline lookup yields CDR1 SGHVS and CDR2 FQNEAQ. Deletions cut 1 base from V and 3 bases from J, with 16 bases between. The CDR3 extends over 16 amino acids. As DNA, the CDR3 is TGTGCCAGCAGCTTAGAGTTCGAGACAGGCGTCTACGAGCAGTACTTC. Protein: CASSLEFETGVYEQYF.

This chain joins TRBV19 and TRBJ2-3; 7 bases agree with TRBD2. Germline CDR1 and CDR2: LNHDA and SQIVND (reference sequence). V was pared by 2 bases and J by 2 bases, with 10 bases of the junction left unmatched. This CDR3 region has 17 residues. CDR3 bases: TGTGCCAGTAGTATAAAAGGGAGGGCGACTTACACAGATACGCAGTATTTT. Translation: CASSIKGRATYTDTQYF.

The chain has TRBV2 and TRBJ1-4; 10 bases align to TRBD1. Germline loops: CDR1 SNHLY, CDR2 FYNNEI. The CDR3 is made up of 16 amino acids. V trimming: 6 bases; J trimming: 2 bases; junction bases outside the gene matches: 6. The CDR3 reads CASRRQGALTNEKLFF. The CDR3 region has the DNA TGTGCCAGCAGGCGACAGGGGGCCTTGACTAATGAAAAACTGTTTTTT. Full variable domain (remainder filled in from reference TRBV2 and TRBJ1-4): EPEVTQTPSHQVTQMGQEVILRCVPISNHLYFYWYRQILGQKVEFLVSFYNNEISEKSEIFDDQFSVERPDGSNFTLKIRSTKLEDSAMYFCASRRQGALTNEKLFFGSGTQLSVL.

This chain uses TRBV5-1 with TRBJ2-2; the match to TRBD1 covers 9 bases. This CDR3 is built from 20 residues. Germline lookup yields CDR1 SGHRS and CDR2 YFSETQ. V trimming: 0 bases; J trimming: 3 bases; junction bases outside the gene matches: 15. The CDR3 sequence: CASSLGPPWDRVFDTGELFF. CDR3 bases: TGCGCCAGCAGCTTGGGCCCCCCTTGGGACAGGGTGTTCGACACCGGGGAGCTGTTTTTT.

The gene calls are TRBV6-5 and TRBJ1-5; 7 nucleotides agree with TRBD1. The CDR3 length is 13 residues. The ends lost 5 bases at V and 6 bases at J; junction bases unmatched: 4. Per germline, CDR1 MNHEY and CDR2 SVGAGI. CDR3 nucleotide sequence: TGTGCCAGCAGTACACCAGGGGGTCAGCCCCAGCATTTT. Translated: CASSTPGGQPQHF.

V and J are TRBV28 and TRBJ1-5; D may be TRBD1 (5 bases). With 3 bases removed from V and 2 bases from J, the gap between germline ends came to 17 bases. This CDR3 has 17 amino acids. CDR1 and CDR2 (germline): MDHEN, SYDVKM. CDR3 sequence reads: CASSLGGGLGGNQPQHF. CDR3 sequence (DNA): TGTGCCAGCAGTTTGGGTGGCGGCTTAGGGGGCAATCAGCCCCAGCATTTT. The entire variable domain, with the rest obtained from reference TRBV28 and TRBJ1-5, is as follows: DVKVTQSSRYLVKRTGEKVFLECVQDMDHENMFWYRQDPGLGLRLIYFSYDVKMKEKGDIPEGYSVSREKKERFSLILESASTNQTSMYLCASSLGGGLGGNQPQHFGDGTRLSIL.

The V call is TRBV6-1, the J call TRBJ2-1; D call uncertain. This CDR3 has 12 residues. The germline CDR1 and CDR2 sequences are MNHNS and SASEGT. V was clipped by 10 bases and J by 0 bases, with 7 bases between them. The CDR3 coding sequence is TGTGCCATATCCTCCTCCTACAATGAGCAGTTCTTC. Translating it yields CAISSSYNEQFF.

This clone was detected once. The J gene is TRBJ1-1, the V gene TRBV5-6, with TRBD1 matching over 7 bases. The length of the CDR3 is 11 residues. Germline V CDR1 and CDR2: SGHDT, YYEEEE. The J segment lost 12 bases and the V segment lost 2 bases, leaving 4 bases of the junction unmatched. Written as DNA, the CDR3 is TGTGCCAGCAGCTTACGGGACAGCTCTTTCTTT. Its protein product is CASSLRDSSFF. Supplemented by reference TRBV5-6 and TRBJ1-1, the full variable domain reads DAGVTQSPTHLIKTRGQQVTLRCSPKSGHDTVSWYQQALGQGPQFIFQYYEEEERQRGNFPDRFSGHQFPNYSSELNVNALLLGDSALYLCASSLRDSSFFGQGTRLTVV.

The CDR3 nucleotides read TGTGCCAGCAGCGTAGGGGCGGGAGGACCAGGCACAGATACGCAGTATTTT. This sequence encodes CASSVGAGGPGTDTQYF. The chain carries TRBV9 and TRBJ2-3; 8 positions match TRBD2. Trimming at V came to 0 bases and at J to 1 base, leaving 7 bases not matched to a gene. Germline lookup yields CDR1 SGDLS and CDR2 YYNGEE. The CDR3 contains 17 residues.

CDR3 residues: CSVADRASTDTQYF. CDR3 DNA sequence: TGCAGCGTCGCCGACAGAGCTAGCACAGATACGCAGTATTTT. The rearrangement links TRBV29-1 to TRBJ2-3; D is perhaps TRBD1 (5 bases). Germline V gives CDR1 SQVTM, CDR2 ANQGSEA. CDR3 size: 14 residues. V lost 6 bases and J lost 0, with 13 bases in between.